These 12 T cell receptor beta chains were all obtained from the same sample, sequenced in a study of T cell changes during pregnancy in multiple sclerosis. Clones were sequenced by immunoSEQ multiplex PCR, and TCRdb holds only the in-frame ones, with some missing. The sample lists approximately 100,000 clones; around 92% were seen once. Sample: peripheral blood, taken before pregnancy. The source of these receptors is a female donor with multiple sclerosis, enrolled in a pregnancy study.

This chain links TRBV6-1 with TRBJ2-1; D is possibly TRBD1 (6 bases). In germline, CDR1 is MNHNS, CDR2 SASEGT. This CDR3 is 15 amino acids long. V was cut by 7 bases and J by 4 bases, with 17 bases left in between. The CDR3 loop reads CASNSPWTVYNEQFF. CDR3 coding DNA: TGTGCCAGCAACTCCCCTTGGACAGTATACAATGAGCAGTTCTTC.

The V and J genes are TRBV6-6 and TRBJ2-7; 7 bases are a match to TRBD2. There are 13 residues in the CDR3. CDR1 MNHNY and CDR2 SVGAGI come from the germline V gene (reference sequence). V lost 6 bases and J lost 0; bases outside the gene matches: 2. The CDR3, as DNA: TGTGCCAGCAGCCGGGACTACTCCTACGAGCAGTACTTC. It translates to CASSRDYSYEQYF.

The chain links TRBV6-5 to TRBJ2-2, with TRBD2 identical over 11 bases. Germline V gene sequence: CDR1 MNHEY, CDR2 SVGAGI. Unmatched junction bases numbered 3, after V lost 8 bases and J lost 4 bases. The CDR3 totals 14 residues. The CDR3 DNA follows: TGTGCCAGCCAACTAGCGGGGGTCACCGGGGAGCTGTTTTTT. It specifies CASQLAGVTGELFF.

The chain couples TRBV4-2 to TRBJ2-7; TRBD1 agrees at 7 bases. CDR3 length equals 18 residues. CDR1 is LGHNA, CDR2 YNFKEQ, per germline. Trimming removed 0 bases from V and 3 bases from J; junction bases left unmatched: 14. CDR3: CASSQDPPTTGSNYEQYF. DNA for the CDR3: TGTGCCAGCAGCCAAGATCCCCCAACGACAGGGTCTAACTACGAGCAGTACTTC.

V usage is TRBV7-9 and J usage is TRBJ1-5, with D tentatively TRBD1 (6 bases). CDR3 length: 18 amino acids. The germline gives CDR1 SEHNR, CDR2 FQNEAQ (reference sequence). The V and J ends lost 4 bases and 1 base respectively, with 20 bases between them. The DNA for the CDR3 is TGTGCCAGCAGCTCCCCGAGGGGGGGCAGGGGCAGCAATCAGCCCCAGCATTTT. Residues: CASSSPRGGRGSNQPQHF.

The rearrangement joins TRBV12-5 to TRBJ1-2, with 11 bases lining up with TRBD1. Germline lookup yields CDR1 LGHNT and CDR2 FRNRAP. This CDR3 has 13 amino acids. Germline trimming cut 6 bases from V and 7 bases from J; bases unmatched to any gene: 4. CDR3 in amino acids: CASGPGQGGGYTF. The CDR3, as DNA: TGTGCTAGTGGGCCGGGACAGGGGGGTGGCTACACCTTC.

J is TRBJ1-1 and V is TRBV6-5; TRBD1 might be the D (5 bases). The germline V gene encodes CDR1 MNHEY and CDR2 SVGAGI. The CDR3 runs 16 residues. Trimming removed 0 bases from V and 0 bases from J, with 11 bases in between. The CDR3 nucleotides read TGTGCCAGCAGTTACTCCAGGGTCCCCATGAACACTGAAGCTTTCTTT. Residues: CASSYSRVPMNTEAFF.

This clone was recorded once. J is TRBJ1-3 and V is TRBV27; the D is unclear. Trimming pared 3 bases from V and 2 bases from J, leaving 5 bases between. The CDR3 has 13 amino acids. Germline lookup yields CDR1 MNHEY and CDR2 SMNVEV (reference sequence). CDR3 in amino acids: CASSFRAGNTIYF. CDR3 nucleotide sequence: TGTGCCAGCAGTTTCCGGGCTGGAAACACCATATATTTT.

This clone has only one observation. The chain has TRBV19 and TRBJ1-1; 10 bases align to TRBD1. This CDR3 region has 14 residues. Germline CDR1 LNHDA, CDR2 SQIVND (reference sequence). V shed 7 bases, J shed 2 bases, and the junction held 4 bases outside the gene matches. The CDR3 DNA follows: TGTGCCAGTATTTCGACAGGGGGCAACACTGAAGCTTTCTTT. Its protein is CASISTGGNTEAFF.

V and J are TRBV2 and TRBJ2-7; 10 bases agree with TRBD2. The germline CDR1 and CDR2 sequences are SNHLY and FYNNEI. This CDR3 region has 16 residues. The ends lost 5 bases at V and 0 bases at J; junction bases unmatched: 7. CDR3 nucleotide sequence: TGTGCCAGCAGTAGGGGGCCTAGCGGGAGCTCCTACGAGCAGTACTTC. It specifies CASSRGPSGSSYEQYF.

As DNA, the CDR3 is TGTGCCTGGCAGGGATCCAACTATGGCTACACCTTC. Translated, it gives CAWQGSNYGYTF. The rearrangement joins TRBV30 to TRBJ1-2; D is perhaps TRBD1 (5 bases). Germline CDR1 is GTSNPN and CDR2 is SVGIG (reference sequence). The CDR3 runs 12 residues. The germline V and J ends were trimmed by 5 bases and 2 bases, with 9 bases remaining between them.

The V gene is TRBV27, the J gene TRBJ1-2; the D gene is possibly TRBD1 (6 bases). Germline assignment: CDR1 MNHEY and CDR2 SMNVEV (reference sequence). CDR3 length: 14 residues. Trimming removed 1 base from V and 5 bases from J, with 11 bases in between. CDR3 sequence (DNA): TGTGCCAGCAGTTTATTCTCGACAGGTTATGGCTACACCTTC. It is translated as CASSLFSTGYGYTF.